This is a list of T cell receptor beta chains from one sample in a study of blood T cell repertoires in COVID-19. Using immunoSEQ multiplex PCR, the repertoire was profiled, and TCRdb retains in-frame clones only, with some absent. The sample has some 400,000 clones, approximately 89% seen once. What was sequenced was peripheral blood. Receptor source: a woman aged 25 to 39 with COVID-19, enrolled during active disease. The CDR3 runs from the conserved cysteine through the conserved F or W. The order of the fields is CDR3 length, J gene, clone size, V gene, D gene, CDR3 DNA, CDR3 protein. D genes are given only for firm matches. Rows may omit the clone size; those that give it use once, few, many or a size class.

>12|TRBJ2-5|.|TRBV12-3/TRBV12-4|.
TGTGCCAGCAGTTTCACTCCAGAGACCCAGTACTTC
CASSFTPETQYF
>12|TRBJ2-7|.|TRBV29-1|.
TGCAGCGTTGGATCAAGCGTCTACGAGCAGTACTTC
CSVGSSVYEQYF
>16|TRBJ2-7|.|TRBV6-6|.
TGTGCCAGCAGTTACTCGGCCGGACAGACCTCCGTCGAGCAGTACTTC
CASSYSAGQTSVEQYF
>12|TRBJ2-5|.|TRBV12-3/TRBV12-4|.
TGTGCCAGCAGTTCTAACCGAGAGACCCAGTACTTC
CASSSNRETQYF
>17|TRBJ2-2|.|TRBV5-6|TRBD2
TGTGCCAGCAGCTTTTCCCTGGCTAGCGGGCTCACCGGGGAGCTGTTTTTT
CASSFSLASGLTGELFF
>14|TRBJ1-2|.|TRBV7-3|.
TGTGCCAGCAGCTTAACGGGTCCTGGAGGCGGCTACACCTTC
CASSLTGPGGGYTF
>15|TRBJ2-1|.|TRBV2|.
TGTGCCAGCAGTGAAGTTCAAGCGTTCTACAATGAGCAGTTCTTC
CASSEVQAFYNEQFF
>19|TRBJ1-5|.|TRBV4-1|TRBD1
TGCGCCAGCAGCCTCCTGACAGGGCCTTACGAACATAGCAATCAGCCCCAGCATTTT
CASSLLTGPYEHSNQPQHF
>13|TRBJ1-2|.|TRBV6-5|.
TGTGCCAGCAGCTCCTCCAGGGCTCGAGGCTACACCTTC
CASSSSRARGYTF
>16|TRBJ2-1|.|TRBV2|.
TGTGCCAGCAGTGAAGCTCAATGGACAACAAACAATGAGCAGTTCTTC
CASSEAQWTTNNEQFF
>14|TRBJ2-7|.|TRBV24-1|TRBD2
TGTGCCACCAGTGACCCCGGGACTAGCGGGAAGCAGTACTTC
CATSDPGTSGKQYF
>12|TRBJ2-5|.|TRBV27|TRBD2
TGTGCCAGCAGGACTGGACTAGGTACCCAGTACTTC
CASRTGLGTQYF
>14|TRBJ1-4|.|TRBV6-5|TRBD1
TGTGCCAGCACCCCGACAGGGACTAATGAAAAACTGTTTTTT
CASTPTGTNEKLFF
>12|TRBJ2-1|few|TRBV5-1|.
TGCGCCAGCTCCCAGGAGGGGTTCGAGCAGTTCTTC
CASSQEGFEQFF
>10|TRBJ2-1|.|TRBV11-2|.
TGTGCCACGAGAGAAAAGGAGCAGTTCTTC
CATREKEQFF
>15|TRBJ2-7|once|TRBV19|.
TGTGCCAGTAGTATCTCAGTGAGGAGCTCCTACGAGCAGTACTTC
CASSISVRSSYEQYF
>15|TRBJ2-3|.|TRBV5-1|.
TGCGCCAGCAGCTTGGGGGTGGCCGAGGGAGATACGCAGTATTTT
CASSLGVAEGDTQYF
>16|TRBJ2-3|.|TRBV4-1|TRBD2
TGCGCCAGCAGCCAGGAGACTAGCGGGTATGCCGATACGCAGTATTTT
CASSQETSGYADTQYF
>13|TRBJ2-2|.|TRBV30|.
TGTGCCTGGAGTAAGTGGGGAGCCGGGGAGCTGTTTTTT
CAWSKWGAGELFF
>17|TRBJ1-2|.|TRBV2|.
TGTGCCATCCTGAATCGGGGGCGGGGGCAGGCTAACTATGGCTACACCTTC
CAILNRGRGQANYGYTF
>13|TRBJ1-5|.|TRBV24-1|TRBD1
TGTGCCACCAGTGACAGGGGACAGGAGCCCCAGCATTTT
CATSDRGQEPQHF
>13|TRBJ1-2|.|TRBV7-9|.
TGTGCCAGCAGCTTGCCAAACAGGGATGGCTACACCTTC
CASSLPNRDGYTF
>16|TRBJ1-3|.|TRBV21-1|.
TGTGCCAGCAGCAAAGGGGGACAGGGGAATGGAAACACCATATATTTT
CASSKGGQGNGNTIYF
>18|TRBJ2-3|.|TRBV7-2|TRBD2
TGTGCCAGCAGCTTAGTAGGACCTCTAGCGGGAGACACAGATACGCAGTATTTT
CASSLVGPLAGDTDTQYF
>13|TRBJ2-7|.|TRBV19|TRBD1
TGTGCCAGTAGACGACAGGGGAGCGACGAGCAGTACTTC
CASRRQGSDEQYF
>18|TRBJ1-2|.|TRBV7-9|TRBD1
TGTGCCAGCAGCAGACTCCCGGGACAGGGAGGGGTGGGCTATGGCTACACCTTC
CASSRLPGQGGVGYGYTF
>14|TRBJ2-7|.|TRBV24-1|.
TGTGCCACCAGTGATGGGGACAACTCCTACGAGCAGTACTTC
CATSDGDNSYEQYF
>20|TRBJ2-6|.|TRBV6-4|TRBD2
TGTGCCAGCAGCCGGTGGGCTAGCGGGAGTTCCCTCTCTGGGGCCAACGTCCTGACTTTC
CASSRWASGSSLSGANVLTF
>14|TRBJ1-1|few|TRBV5-8|.
TGTGCCAGCAGGACAGGCGTTGTCGGCACTGAAGCTTTCTTT
CASRTGVVGTEAFF
>15|TRBJ2-1|.|TRBV11-2|TRBD2
TGTGCCAGCAGCACCCGACTAGCGGGAGAATATGAGCAGTTCTTC
CASSTRLAGEYEQFF
>11|TRBJ2-7|.|TRBV20-1|.
TGCAGTGGTAGCGGAGCCTACGAGCAGTACTTC
CSGSGAYEQYF
>15|TRBJ2-5|.|TRBV7-8|TRBD2
TGTGCCAGCAGCTTTAATAGCGGGAGCCAAGAGACCCAGTACTTC
CASSFNSGSQETQYF
>15|TRBJ1-2|.|TRBV5-5|TRBD1
TGTGCCAGCAGCTGGACCCGGACAGGGGGCTATGGCTACACCTTC
CASSWTRTGGYGYTF
>13|TRBJ2-7|once|TRBV6-5|.
TGTGCCAGCAGTTCAGGGGCCCCCTACGAGCAGTACTTC
CASSSGAPYEQYF
>17|TRBJ1-5|.|TRBV28|.
TGTGCCAGCAGTTTATTGGGGGGGATAAGCAGCAATCAGCCCCAGCATTTT
CASSLLGGISSNQPQHF
>15|TRBJ1-3|.|TRBV5-8|TRBD1
TGTGCCAGCAGCTTGGTACAGGGGGCTGGAAACACCATATATTTT
CASSLVQGAGNTIYF
>16|TRBJ1-2|.|TRBV7-2|.
TGTGCCAGCAGCTTAGCTCTGACCGACAGGTCAGATGGCTACACCTTC
CASSLALTDRSDGYTF
>14|TRBJ1-2|.|TRBV27|.
TGTGCCAGCAGGGAAGCTGGGGGGGCGCGTGGCTACACCTTC
CASREAGGARGYTF
>14|TRBJ1-2|.|TRBV5-4|.
TGTGCCAGCAGCTTGGGCCAGGGAACTGGTGGCTACACCTTC
CASSLGQGTGGYTF
>14|TRBJ2-7|few|TRBV30|.
TGTGCCTGGAGCCCCCGGCGGGTACTCAGCGAGCAGTACTTC
CAWSPRRVLSEQYF
>14|TRBJ2-5|.|TRBV4-1|.
TGCGCCAGCAGCCAAGACACGTCTCAGGAGACCCAGTACTTC
CASSQDTSQETQYF
>15|TRBJ2-3|once|TRBV7-3|.
TGTGCCAGCAGCCCCGCCTTCAGGGGTGCAGATACGCAGTATTTT
CASSPAFRGADTQYF
>14|TRBJ1-4|.|TRBV29-1|.
TGCAGCGCCCGAAAGAGACAGACTAATGAAAAACTGTTTTTT
CSARKRQTNEKLFF
>15|TRBJ2-7|.|TRBV10-3|TRBD1
TGTGCCATCAGAGCCGGGACAGGGGAGTGGTACGAGCAGTACTTC
CAIRAGTGEWYEQYF
>16|TRBJ2-5|few|TRBV28|TRBD1
TGTGCCAGCAGTTCCCGGGACAGGGGATGGAAAGAGACCCAGTACTTC
CASSSRDRGWKETQYF
>12|TRBJ2-1|.|TRBV29-1|.
TGCAGCGTCCTCTATAACCGCAATGAGCAGTTCTTC
CSVLYNRNEQFF
>13|TRBJ2-1|few|TRBV2|TRBD2
TGTGCCAGCAGGGGGGGACTAGCGAATGAGCAGTTCTTC
CASRGGLANEQFF
>16|TRBJ2-2|.|TRBV4-2|.
TGTGCCAGCAGCCAACCTGGGGACTCTAACACCGGGGAGCTGTTTTTT
CASSQPGDSNTGELFF
>14|TRBJ1-2|.|TRBV6-1|.
TGTGCCAGCAGTGACAGGGCCAACAAGTATGGCTACACCTTC
CASSDRANKYGYTF
>17|TRBJ2-1|.|TRBV4-3|TRBD2
TGCGCCAGCAGCCAAGATGTTAGCGGGAGGGCCGGTAATGAGCAGTTCTTC
CASSQDVSGRAGNEQFF
>14|TRBJ1-6|.|TRBV11-1|TRBD1
TGTGCCAGCAGCCGGGACAGCAGTAATTCACCCCTCCACTTT
CASSRDSSNSPLHF
>17|TRBJ2-7|.|TRBV3-1/TRBV3-2|TRBD1
TGTGCCAGCAGCCTAAGGACAGGGGGCACCTTTTTTTACGAGCAGTACTTC
CASSLRTGGTFFYEQYF
>11|TRBJ2-4|.|TRBV15|TRBD1
TGTGCCACCCGGGACAGCAACATTCAGTACTTC
CATRDSNIQYF
>18|TRBJ1-4|.|TRBV7-2|TRBD1
TGTGCCAGCAGCTTGGGCACAACAGGGGGCCTAACTAATGAAAAACTGTTTTTT
CASSLGTTGGLTNEKLFF
>14|TRBJ2-3|.|TRBV10-3|.
TGTGCCATCAGTGAGGAGGCAGCAACAGATACGCAGTATTTT
CAISEEAATDTQYF
>15|TRBJ2-3|.|TRBV28|TRBD1
TGTGCCAGCAACCCGACAGGGGGACGCACAGATACGCAGTATTTT
CASNPTGGRTDTQYF
>17|TRBJ1-6|.|TRBV5-4|TRBD1
TGTGCCAGCAGCCCCCACGGGGACAGTTTCTATAATTCACCCCTCCACTTT
CASSPHGDSFYNSPLHF